This record concerns one T cell receptor (beta chain) sequence. This CDR3 is also generated by other DNA sequences in the sample. Original analysis: Using reference gene primer amplification, nucleated cell counts were estimated. The table came from immunoSEQ multiplex PCR; TCRdb's copy has only in-frame clones and leaves some out. V, J and clone size are those of that table, while D and trimming were read from the DNA. The sample has some 160,000 clones, more than 65% seen once; the top ten hold roughly 11%. This sample was taken from a study of blood T cell repertoires in COVID-19. Study-level background: Whether acute or convalescent, the COVID-19 samples came from the United States, Italy and Spain. The cDNA or gDNA used as material had been derived from T cells, B-cell-depleted T cells, or PBMCs.

V lost 1 base and J lost 1, with 7 bases in between. This CDR3 region has 14 residues. Germline CDR1 is SEHNR and CDR2 is FQNEAQ (reference sequence). The chain joins TRBV7-9 to TRBJ1-1; D not certain. This sequence originates from a man aged 70-80 years with active or convalescent COVID-19. The sample comprised peripheral blood. The DNA of the CDR3 is TGTGCCAGCAGCTTAGGTGCCGGGAACACTGAAGCTTTCTTT. Its translation: CASSLGAGNTEAFF. The whole variable domain, filled in from reference TRBV7-9 and TRBJ1-1, reads DTGVSQNPRHKITKRGQNVTFRCDPISEHNRLYWYRQTLGQGPEFLTYFQNEAQLEKSRLLSDRFSAERPKGSFSTLEIQRTEQGDSAMYLCASSLGAGNTEAFFGQGTRLTVV.